The entry below gives a single TCR beta chain sequence along with its context. CDR3 size: 15 residues. Germline V lookup: CDR1 KGHSH, CDR2 LQKENI. J gave up 3 bases and V 4 bases, and 5 bases lay outside the gene matches. Profiled with immunoSEQ multiplex PCR; TCRdb holds only in-frame clones, not every one. There are about 49,000 clones in the sample; just over 85% occur only once, and about 2.8% lies in the top ten. The sample comes from a study of control samples from healthy donors and cancer patients. The sequence was collected from a woman between 45 and 60 years old with lung cancer. Material for sequencing was PBMCs. V usage is TRBV18 and J usage is TRBJ1-4; TRBD1 matches at 7 bases. As DNA, the CDR3 is TGTGCCAGCTCACGTGGACAGGCCTCTAATGAAAAACTGTTTTTT. As protein: CASSRGQASNEKLFF.